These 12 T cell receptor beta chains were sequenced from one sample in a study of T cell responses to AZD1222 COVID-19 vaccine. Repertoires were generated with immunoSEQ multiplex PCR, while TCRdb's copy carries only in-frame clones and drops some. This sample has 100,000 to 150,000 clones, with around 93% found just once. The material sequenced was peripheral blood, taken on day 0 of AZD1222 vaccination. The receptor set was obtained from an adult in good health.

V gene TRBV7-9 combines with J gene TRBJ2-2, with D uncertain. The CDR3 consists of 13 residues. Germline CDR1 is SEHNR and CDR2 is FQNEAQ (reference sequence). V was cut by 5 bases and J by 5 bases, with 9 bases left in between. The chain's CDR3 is CASSRPVTGELFF. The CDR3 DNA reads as TGTGCCAGCAGCCGACCCGTTACCGGGGAGCTGTTTTTT.

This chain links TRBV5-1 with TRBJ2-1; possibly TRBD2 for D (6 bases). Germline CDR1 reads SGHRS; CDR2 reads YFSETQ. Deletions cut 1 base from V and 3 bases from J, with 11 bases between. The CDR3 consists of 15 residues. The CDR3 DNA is TGCGCCAGCAGCTTGAACCTAGCGCACTACAATGAGCAGTTCTTC. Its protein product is CASSLNLAHYNEQFF.

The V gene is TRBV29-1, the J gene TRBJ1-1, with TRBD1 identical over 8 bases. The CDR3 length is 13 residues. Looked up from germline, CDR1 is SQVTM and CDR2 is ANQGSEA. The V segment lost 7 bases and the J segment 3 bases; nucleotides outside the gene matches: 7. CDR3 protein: CSAWTGRYTEAFF. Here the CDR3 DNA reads TGCAGCGCGTGGACAGGGAGGTACACTGAAGCTTTCTTT.

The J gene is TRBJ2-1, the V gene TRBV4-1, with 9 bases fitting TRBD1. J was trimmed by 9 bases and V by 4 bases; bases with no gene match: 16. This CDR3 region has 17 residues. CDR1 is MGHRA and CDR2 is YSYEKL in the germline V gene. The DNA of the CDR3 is TGCGCCAGCAGCCCCCTAGGAACAGGACAGGGGCGACCTGAGCAGTTCTTC. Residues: CASSPLGTGQGRPEQFF.

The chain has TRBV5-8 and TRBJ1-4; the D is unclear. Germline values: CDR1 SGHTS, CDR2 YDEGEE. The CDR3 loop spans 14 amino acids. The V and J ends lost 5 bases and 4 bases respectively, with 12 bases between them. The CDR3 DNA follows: TGTGCCAGCAGGGCCAGAGTTGTTAATGAAAAACTGTTTTTT. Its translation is CASRARVVNEKLFF.

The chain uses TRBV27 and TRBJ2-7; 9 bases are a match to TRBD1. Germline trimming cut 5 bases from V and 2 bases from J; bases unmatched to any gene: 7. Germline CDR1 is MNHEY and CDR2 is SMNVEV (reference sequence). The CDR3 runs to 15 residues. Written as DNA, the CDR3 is TGTGCCAGCAGTCGGGACAGGGTAGGAGCCTACGAGCAGTACTTC. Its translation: CASSRDRVGAYEQYF.

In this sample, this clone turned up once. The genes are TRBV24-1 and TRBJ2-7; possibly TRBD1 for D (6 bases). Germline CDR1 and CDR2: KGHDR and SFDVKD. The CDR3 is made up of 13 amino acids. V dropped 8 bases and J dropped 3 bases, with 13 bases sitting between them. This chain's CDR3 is CATMSRGSYEQYF. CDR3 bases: TGTGCCACCATGAGCAGGGGTAGCTACGAGCAGTACTTC.

In nucleotides, the CDR3 is TGCAGCGTTGATGACACAGATGATGGCTACACCTTC. This gives the protein CSVDDTDDGYTF. The V gene is TRBV29-1, the J gene TRBJ1-2; D unresolved. The germline gives CDR1 SQVTM, CDR2 ANQGSEA. The CDR3 loop spans 12 amino acids. The ends were cut back, 3 bases at V and 6 bases at J, with 11 bases in the middle.

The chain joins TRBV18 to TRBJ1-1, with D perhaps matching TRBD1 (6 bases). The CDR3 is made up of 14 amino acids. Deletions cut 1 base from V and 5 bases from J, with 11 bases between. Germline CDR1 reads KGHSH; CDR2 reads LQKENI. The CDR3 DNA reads TGTGCCAGCTCACCACATACGGACAGTACTGAAGCTTTCTTT. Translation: CASSPHTDSTEAFF.

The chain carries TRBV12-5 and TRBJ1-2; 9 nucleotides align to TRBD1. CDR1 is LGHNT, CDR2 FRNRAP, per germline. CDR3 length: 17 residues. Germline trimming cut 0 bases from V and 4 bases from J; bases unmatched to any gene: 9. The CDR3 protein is CASGLVPGTGKTYGYTF. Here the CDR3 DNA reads TGTGCTAGTGGTTTGGTACCCGGGACAGGGAAGACCTATGGCTACACCTTC.

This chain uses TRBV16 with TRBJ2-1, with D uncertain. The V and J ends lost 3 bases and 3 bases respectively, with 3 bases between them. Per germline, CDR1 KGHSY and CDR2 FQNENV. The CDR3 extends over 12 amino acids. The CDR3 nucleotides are TGTGCCAGCAGCCAGTTCTACAATGAGCAGTTCTTC. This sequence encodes CASSQFYNEQFF.

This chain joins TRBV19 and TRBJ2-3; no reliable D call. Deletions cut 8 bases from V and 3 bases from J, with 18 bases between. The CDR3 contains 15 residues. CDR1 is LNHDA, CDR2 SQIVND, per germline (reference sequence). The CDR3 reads CASRFKLRSTDTQYF. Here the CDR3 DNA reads TGTGCCAGTCGCTTCAAGCTAAGATCTACAGATACGCAGTATTTT.